The source of this T cell receptor (beta chain) is a study of T cell responses to AZD1222 COVID-19 vaccine. Across the study: Second doses at about 4 or about 12 weeks were pooled. Study results and caveats: A rise in Spike-specific TCR breadth and depth followed two AZD1222 doses.

The CDR3 has 13 amino acids. CDR1 is KGHDR and CDR2 is SFDVKD in the germline V gene. Deletions cut 1 base from V and 13 bases from J, with 13 bases between. A single count supports this clone. Its antigen is as yet unknown. Sequencing was performed with immunoSEQ multiplex PCR; in TCRdb, only in-frame clones are kept and a portion is missing. The table has around 130,000 clones, 80% to 90% seen once. This TCR was recovered from an adult in good health. This chain uses TRBV24-1 with TRBJ1-3, with D perhaps matching TRBD1 (6 bases). Material: peripheral blood, obtained on day 0 of AZD1222 vaccination. CDR3 residues: CATSDFRGSAIYF. Here the CDR3 DNA reads TGTGCCACCAGTGATTTCAGGGGATCAGCAATATATTTT.